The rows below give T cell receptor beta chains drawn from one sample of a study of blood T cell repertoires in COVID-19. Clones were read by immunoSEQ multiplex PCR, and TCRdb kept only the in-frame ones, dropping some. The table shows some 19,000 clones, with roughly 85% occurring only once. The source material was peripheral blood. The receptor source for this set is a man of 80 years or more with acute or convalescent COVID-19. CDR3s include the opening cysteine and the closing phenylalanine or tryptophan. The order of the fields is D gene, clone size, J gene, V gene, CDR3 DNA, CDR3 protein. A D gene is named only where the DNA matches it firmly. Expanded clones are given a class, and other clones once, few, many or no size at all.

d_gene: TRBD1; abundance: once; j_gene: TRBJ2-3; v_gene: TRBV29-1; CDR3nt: TGCAGCGTTTCTCCAGGGGGCCAACGCACAGATACGCAGTATTTT; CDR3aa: CSVSPGGQRTDTQYF
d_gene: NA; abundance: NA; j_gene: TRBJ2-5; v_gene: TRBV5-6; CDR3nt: TGTGCCAGCAGCCAGGGATTACAAGAGACCCAGTACTTC; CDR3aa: CASSQGLQETQYF
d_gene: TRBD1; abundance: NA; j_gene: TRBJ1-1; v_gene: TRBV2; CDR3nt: TGTGCCAGCAGGGGTTCAGGGGGACGTGCGGCTGAAGCTTTCTTT; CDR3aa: CASRGSGGRAAEAFF
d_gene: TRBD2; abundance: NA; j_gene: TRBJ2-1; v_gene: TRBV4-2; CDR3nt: TGTGCCAGCAGCCCCCGACTAGCGGGGGGGTACAATGAGCAGTTCTTC; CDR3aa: CASSPRLAGGYNEQFF
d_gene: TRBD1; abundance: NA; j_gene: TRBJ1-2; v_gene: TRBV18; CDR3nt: TGTGCCAGCTCACCGGACAGGGTTTATGGCTACACCTTC; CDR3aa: CASSPDRVYGYTF
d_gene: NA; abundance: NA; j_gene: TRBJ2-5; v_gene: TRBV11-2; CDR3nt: TGTGCCAGCAGCTTATATAGCTCCTCGGAGACCCAGTACTTC; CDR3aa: CASSLYSSSETQYF
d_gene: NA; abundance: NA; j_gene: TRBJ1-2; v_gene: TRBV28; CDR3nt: TGTGCCAGCAGTTTTTCAGGCCCTAACTATGGCTACACCTTC; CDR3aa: CASSFSGPNYGYTF
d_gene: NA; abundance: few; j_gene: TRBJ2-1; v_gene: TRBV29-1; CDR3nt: TGCAGCGTTACCACCTTAGGGGGGGCGGGATTACTATACAATGAGCAGTTCTTC; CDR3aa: CSVTTLGGAGLLYNEQFF
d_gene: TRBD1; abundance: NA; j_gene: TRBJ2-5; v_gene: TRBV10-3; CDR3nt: TGTGCCATCAGCTACAGGGGGCAAGAGACCCAGTACTTC; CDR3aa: CAISYRGQETQYF
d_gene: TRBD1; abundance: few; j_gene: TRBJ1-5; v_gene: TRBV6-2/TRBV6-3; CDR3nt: TGTGCCAGCAGTTACCTTATGGACAGGCCGATTAGCAATCAGCCCCAGCATTTT; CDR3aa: CASSYLMDRPISNQPQHF
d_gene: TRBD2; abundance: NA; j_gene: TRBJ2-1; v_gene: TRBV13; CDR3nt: TGTGCCAGCAGCTCTCCTATGGGACTAGCGGTTCCCCATGAGCAGTTCTTC; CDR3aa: CASSSPMGLAVPHEQFF
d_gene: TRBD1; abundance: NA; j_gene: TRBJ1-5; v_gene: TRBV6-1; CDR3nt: TGTGCCAGCAGTGAGAGACAGGGGCTACGAAGGAGCAATCAGCCCCAGCATTTT; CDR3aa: CASSERQGLRRSNQPQHF
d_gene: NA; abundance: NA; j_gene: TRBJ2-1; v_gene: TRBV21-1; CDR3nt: TGTGCCAGCAGCAAAGATGGGGGGAGGAATTCCCCTGAGCAGTTCTTC; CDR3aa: CASSKDGGRNSPEQFF
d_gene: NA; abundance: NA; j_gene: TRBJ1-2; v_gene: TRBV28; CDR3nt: TGTGCCAGCATGAGCCCCGGGCGGGGTAACTATGGCTACACCTTC; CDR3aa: CASMSPGRGNYGYTF
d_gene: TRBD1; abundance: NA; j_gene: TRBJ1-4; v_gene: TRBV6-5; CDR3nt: TGTGCCACCGGGACAGGTGCAACTAATGAAAAACTGTTTTTT; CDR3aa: CATGTGATNEKLFF
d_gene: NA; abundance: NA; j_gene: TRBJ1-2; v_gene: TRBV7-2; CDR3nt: TGTGCCAGCAGCTTACCTGACAGGGGCTACACCTTC; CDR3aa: CASSLPDRGYTF
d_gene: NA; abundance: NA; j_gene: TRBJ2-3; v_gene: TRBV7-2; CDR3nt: TGTGCCAGCAGCTTAGCGTGGGTAGCCCGGTTGGGAGATACGCAGTATTTT; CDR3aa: CASSLAWVARLGDTQYF
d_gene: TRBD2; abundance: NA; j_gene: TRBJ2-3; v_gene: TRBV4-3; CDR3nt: TGCGCCAGCAGCCAAGAGGCGGGGGGGAGTACAGATACGCAGTATTTT; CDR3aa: CASSQEAGGSTDTQYF
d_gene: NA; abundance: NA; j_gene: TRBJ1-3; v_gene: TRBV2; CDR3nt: TGTGCCAGCCTGAGGTCTGGAAACACCATATATTTT; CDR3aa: CASLRSGNTIYF
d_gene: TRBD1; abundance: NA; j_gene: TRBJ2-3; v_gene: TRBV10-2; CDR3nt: TGCGCCAGCAGTGGACAGGGGAGAACAGATACGCAGTATTTT; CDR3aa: CASSGQGRTDTQYF
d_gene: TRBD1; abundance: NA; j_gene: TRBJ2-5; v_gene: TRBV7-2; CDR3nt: TGTGCCAGCAGCTTAAAATGGGATGTAACCGGGACAGGGAAAGAGACCCAGTACTTC; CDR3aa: CASSLKWDVTGTGKETQYF
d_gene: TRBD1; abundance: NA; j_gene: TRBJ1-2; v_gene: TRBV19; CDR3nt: TGTGCCAGTAGTCCGACAGGGATGAAAAACTATGGCTACACCTTC; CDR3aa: CASSPTGMKNYGYTF
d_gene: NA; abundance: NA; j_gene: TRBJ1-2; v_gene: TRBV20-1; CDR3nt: TGCAGTGCTGAACGGGACTATGGCTACACCTTC; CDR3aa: CSAERDYGYTF
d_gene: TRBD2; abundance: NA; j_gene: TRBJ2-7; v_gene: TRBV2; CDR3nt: TGTGCCAGCATCCCCGGGAGCTGGGAGCGGGGGGGATCCTACGAGCAGTACTTC; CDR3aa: CASIPGSWERGGSYEQYF
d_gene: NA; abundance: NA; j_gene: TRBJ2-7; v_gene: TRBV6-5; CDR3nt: TGTGCCAGCACCCGCCAGGGGGAGCAGTACTTC; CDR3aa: CASTRQGEQYF
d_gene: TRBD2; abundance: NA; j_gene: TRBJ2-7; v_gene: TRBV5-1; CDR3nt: TGCGCCAGCAGCTTGGCCCCTCCCGCTAGCGGGGGGCACTCCTACGAGCAGTACTTC; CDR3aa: CASSLAPPASGGHSYEQYF
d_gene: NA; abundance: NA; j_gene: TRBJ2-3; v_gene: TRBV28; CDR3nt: TGTGCCAGCAGCCAACCGGTCGGTGCAGATACGCAGTATTTT; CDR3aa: CASSQPVGADTQYF
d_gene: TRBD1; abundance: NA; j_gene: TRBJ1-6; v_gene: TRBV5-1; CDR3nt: TGCGCCAGCAGCTCAAACACAGGGGACTCACCCCTCCACTTT; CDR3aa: CASSSNTGDSPLHF
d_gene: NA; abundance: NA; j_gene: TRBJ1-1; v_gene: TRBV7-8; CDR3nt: TGTGCCAGCAGCTCCTTCGGGGAGGGAGCTGAAGCTTTCTTT; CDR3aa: CASSSFGEGAEAFF
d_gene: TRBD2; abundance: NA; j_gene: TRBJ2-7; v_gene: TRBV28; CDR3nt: TGTGCCAGCAGTTTGGCTAGCGGGGGGACCTACGAGCAGTACTTC; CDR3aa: CASSLASGGTYEQYF
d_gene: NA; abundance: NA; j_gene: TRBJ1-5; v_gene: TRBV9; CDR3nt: TGTGCCAGCAGTGTGGGGGGGTACAATCAGCCCCAGCATTTT; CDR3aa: CASSVGGYNQPQHF
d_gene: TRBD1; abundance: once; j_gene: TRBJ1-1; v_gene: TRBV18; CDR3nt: TGTGCCAGCTCACCGCAGACAGGGGGCACTGAAGCTTTCTTT; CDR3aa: CASSPQTGGTEAFF
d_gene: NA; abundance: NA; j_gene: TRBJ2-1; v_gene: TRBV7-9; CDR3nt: TGTGCCAGCAGCCCCCCTCTTTGGGGGCCCGCGGAGTACAATGAGCAGTTCTTC; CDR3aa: CASSPPLWGPAEYNEQFF
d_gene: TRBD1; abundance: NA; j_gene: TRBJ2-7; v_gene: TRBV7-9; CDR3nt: TGTGCCAGCAGCTTGGGGACAGGGTCCTACGAGCAGTACTTC; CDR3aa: CASSLGTGSYEQYF
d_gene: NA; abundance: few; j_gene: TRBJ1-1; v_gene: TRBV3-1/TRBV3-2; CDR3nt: TGTGCCAGCAGCTCACCGGGGATAGGATCGAGGGCTTTCTTT; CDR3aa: CASSSPGIGSRAFF
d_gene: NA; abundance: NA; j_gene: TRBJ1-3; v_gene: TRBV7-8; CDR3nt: TGTGCCAGCAGCTTAGAACGGGGGGGTGGAAACACCATATATTTT; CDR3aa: CASSLERGGGNTIYF
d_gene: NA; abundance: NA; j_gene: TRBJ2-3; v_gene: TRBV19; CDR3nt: TGTGCCAGTAGTAGCCGGGTCTCAAAGGCAGATACGCAGTATTTT; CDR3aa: CASSSRVSKADTQYF
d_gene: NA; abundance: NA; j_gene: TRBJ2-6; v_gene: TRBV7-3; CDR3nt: TGTGCCAGCAGCCGGGCGGGGACTGGGGCCAACGTCCTGACTTTC; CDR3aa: CASSRAGTGANVLTF
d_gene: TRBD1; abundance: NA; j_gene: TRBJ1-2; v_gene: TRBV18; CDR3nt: TGTGCCAGCTCACCAGAGACAGGGTACGGTTACTATGGCTACACCTTC; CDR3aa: CASSPETGYGYYGYTF
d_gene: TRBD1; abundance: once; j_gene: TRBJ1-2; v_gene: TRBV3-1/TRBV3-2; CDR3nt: TGTGCCAGCCTGACAGGGGATGGCGGCTATGGCTACACCTTC; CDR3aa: CASLTGDGGYGYTF
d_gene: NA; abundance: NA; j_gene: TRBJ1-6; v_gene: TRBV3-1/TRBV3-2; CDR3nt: TGTGCCAGCAGCCAAGTTGGAAATACGGGTTCACCCCTCCACTTT; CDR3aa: CASSQVGNTGSPLHF
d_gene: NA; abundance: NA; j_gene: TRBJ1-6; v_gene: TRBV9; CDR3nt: TGTGCCAGCAGCGTAGACCGTCTAAATTCACCCCTCCACTTT; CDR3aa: CASSVDRLNSPLHF
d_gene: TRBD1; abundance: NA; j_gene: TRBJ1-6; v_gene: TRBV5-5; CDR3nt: TGTGCCAGCAGCTGGACAGGTTTAGCTACCTATAATTCACCCCTCCACTTT; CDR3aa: CASSWTGLATYNSPLHF
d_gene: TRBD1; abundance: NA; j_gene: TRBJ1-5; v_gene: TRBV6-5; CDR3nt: TGTGCCAGCAGAACAGGGGTGGATCAGCCCCAGCATTTT; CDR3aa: CASRTGVDQPQHF
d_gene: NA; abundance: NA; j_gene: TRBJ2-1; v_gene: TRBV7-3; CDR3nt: TGTGCCAGCAGCCCCTCGGCACTAGCTTACAATGAGCAGTTCTTC; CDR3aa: CASSPSALAYNEQFF
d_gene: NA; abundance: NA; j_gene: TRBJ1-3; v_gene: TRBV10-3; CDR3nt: TGTGCCATCAGTGCCCGGGAGGGCTCTGGAAACACCATATATTTT; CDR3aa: CAISAREGSGNTIYF
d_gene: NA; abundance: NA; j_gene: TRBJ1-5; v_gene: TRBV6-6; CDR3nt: TGTGCCAGCAGCTCCAGGGTCTCTCAGCCCCAGCATTTT; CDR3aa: CASSSRVSQPQHF
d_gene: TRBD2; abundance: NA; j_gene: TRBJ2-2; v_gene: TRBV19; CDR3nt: TGTGCCAGTAGCCCAACTAGCGGGGGGACAAACACCGGGGAGCTGTTTTTT; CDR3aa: CASSPTSGGTNTGELFF
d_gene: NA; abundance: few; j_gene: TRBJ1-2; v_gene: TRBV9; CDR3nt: TGTGCCAGCAGCCCCGGGGGGCAGAGGGCCTTTGGCTACACCTTC; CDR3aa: CASSPGGQRAFGYTF
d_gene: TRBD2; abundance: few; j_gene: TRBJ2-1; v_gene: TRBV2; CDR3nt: TGTGCCAGCAGCCTCTTTTCCCCTCTACCGGGACTAGCGGGGGGGAATGAGCAGTTCTTC; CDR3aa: CASSLFSPLPGLAGGNEQFF
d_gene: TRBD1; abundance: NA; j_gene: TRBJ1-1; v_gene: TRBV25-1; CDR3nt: TGTGCCAGCAGCCAACAGGGGAGGTACACTGAAGCTTTCTTT; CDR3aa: CASSQQGRYTEAFF